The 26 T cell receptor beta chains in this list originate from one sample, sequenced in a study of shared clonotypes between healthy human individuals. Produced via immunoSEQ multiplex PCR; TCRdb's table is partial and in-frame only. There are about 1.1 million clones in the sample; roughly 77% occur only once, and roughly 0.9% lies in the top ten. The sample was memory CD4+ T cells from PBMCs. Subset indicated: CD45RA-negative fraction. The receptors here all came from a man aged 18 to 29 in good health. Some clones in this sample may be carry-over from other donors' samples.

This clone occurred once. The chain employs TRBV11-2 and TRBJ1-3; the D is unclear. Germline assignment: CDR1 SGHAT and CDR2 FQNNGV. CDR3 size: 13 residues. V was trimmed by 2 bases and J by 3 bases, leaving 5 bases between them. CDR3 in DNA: TGTGCCAGCAGCTTAAACGGTGGAAACACCATATATTTT. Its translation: CASSLNGGNTIYF. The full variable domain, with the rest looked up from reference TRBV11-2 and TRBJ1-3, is EAGVAQSPRYKIIEKRQSVAFWCNPISGHATLYWYQQILGQGPKLLIQFQNNGVVDDSQLPKDRFSAERLKGVDSTLKIQPAKLEDSAVYLCASSLNGGNTIYFGEGSWLTVV.

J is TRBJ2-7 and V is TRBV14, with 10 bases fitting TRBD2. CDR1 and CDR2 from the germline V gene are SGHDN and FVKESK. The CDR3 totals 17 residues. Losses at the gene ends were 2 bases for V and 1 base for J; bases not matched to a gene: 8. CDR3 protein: CASSQIAGGALSYEQYF. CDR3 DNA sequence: TGTGCCAGCAGCCAAATAGCGGGAGGCGCTCTTTCCTACGAGCAGTACTTC.

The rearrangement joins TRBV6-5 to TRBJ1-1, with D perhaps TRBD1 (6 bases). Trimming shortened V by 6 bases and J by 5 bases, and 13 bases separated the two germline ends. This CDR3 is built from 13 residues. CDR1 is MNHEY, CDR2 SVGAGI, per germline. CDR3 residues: CASSTGRGTEAFF. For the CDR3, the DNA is TGTGCCAGCAGCACTGGAAGGGGGACTGAAGCTTTCTTT.

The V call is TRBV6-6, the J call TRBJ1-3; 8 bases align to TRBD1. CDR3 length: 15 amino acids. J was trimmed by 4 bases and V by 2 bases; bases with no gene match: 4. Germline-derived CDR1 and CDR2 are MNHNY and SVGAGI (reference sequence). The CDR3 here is CASSYGGQAGNTIYF. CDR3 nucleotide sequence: TGTGCCAGCAGTTACGGGGGACAGGCCGGAAACACCATATATTTT.

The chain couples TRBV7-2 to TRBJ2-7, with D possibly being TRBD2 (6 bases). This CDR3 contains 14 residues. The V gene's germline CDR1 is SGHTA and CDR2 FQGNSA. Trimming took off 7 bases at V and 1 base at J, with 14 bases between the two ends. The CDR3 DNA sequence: TGTGCCAGCACCCCCCGGGGGTGGTCCTACGAGCAGTACTTC. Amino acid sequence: CASTPRGWSYEQYF. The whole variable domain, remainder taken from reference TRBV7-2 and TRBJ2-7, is GAGVSQSPSNKVTEKGKDVELRCDPISGHTALYWYRQSLGQGLEFLIYFQGNSAPDKSGLPSDRFSAERTGGSVSTLTIQRTQQEDSAVYLCASTPRGWSYEQYFGPGTRLTVT.

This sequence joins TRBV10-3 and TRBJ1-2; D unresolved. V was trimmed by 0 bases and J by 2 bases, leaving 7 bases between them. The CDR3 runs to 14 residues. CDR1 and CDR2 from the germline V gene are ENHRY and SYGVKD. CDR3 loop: CAISESRVNYGYTF. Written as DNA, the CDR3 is TGTGCCATCAGTGAGTCGCGGGTGAACTATGGCTACACCTTC.

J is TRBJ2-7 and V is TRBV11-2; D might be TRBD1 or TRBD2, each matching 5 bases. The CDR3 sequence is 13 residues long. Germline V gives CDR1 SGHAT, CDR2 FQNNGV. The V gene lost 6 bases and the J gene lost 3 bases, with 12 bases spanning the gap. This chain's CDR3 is CASRTGGGYEQYF. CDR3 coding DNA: TGTGCCAGCAGAACCGGTGGGGGCTACGAGCAGTACTTC. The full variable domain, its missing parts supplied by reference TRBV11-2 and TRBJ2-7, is EAGVAQSPRYKIIEKRQSVAFWCNPISGHATLYWYQQILGQGPKLLIQFQNNGVVDDSQLPKDRFSAERLKGVDSTLKIQPAKLEDSAVYLCASRTGGGYEQYFGPGTRLTVT.

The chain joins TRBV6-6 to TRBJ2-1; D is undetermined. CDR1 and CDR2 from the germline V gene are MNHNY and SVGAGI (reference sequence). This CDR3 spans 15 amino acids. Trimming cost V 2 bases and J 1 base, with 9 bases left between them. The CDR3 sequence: CASSYLRFSYNEQFF. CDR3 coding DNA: TGTGCCAGCAGTTACCTCCGGTTTTCCTACAATGAGCAGTTCTTC.

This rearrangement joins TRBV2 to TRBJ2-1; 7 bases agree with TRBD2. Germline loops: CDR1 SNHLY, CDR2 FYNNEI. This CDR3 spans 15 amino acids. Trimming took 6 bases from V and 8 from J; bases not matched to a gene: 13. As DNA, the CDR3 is TGTGCCAGCAGGCGTGCGGGAGCCCCAACGGATGAGCAGTTCTTC. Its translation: CASRRAGAPTDEQFF.

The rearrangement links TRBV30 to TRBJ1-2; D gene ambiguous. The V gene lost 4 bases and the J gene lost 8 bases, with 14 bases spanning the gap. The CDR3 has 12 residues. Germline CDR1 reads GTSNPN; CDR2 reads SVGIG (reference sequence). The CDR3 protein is CAWTSQVGGYTF. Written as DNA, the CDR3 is TGTGCCTGGACCTCGCAGGTCGGCGGCTACACCTTC. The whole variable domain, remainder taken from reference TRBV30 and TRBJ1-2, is SQTIHQWPATLVQPVGSPLSLECTVEGTSNPNLYWYRQAAGRGLQLLFYSVGIGQISSEVPQNLSASRPQDRQFILSSKKLLLSDSGFYLCAWTSQVGGYTFGSGTRLTVV.

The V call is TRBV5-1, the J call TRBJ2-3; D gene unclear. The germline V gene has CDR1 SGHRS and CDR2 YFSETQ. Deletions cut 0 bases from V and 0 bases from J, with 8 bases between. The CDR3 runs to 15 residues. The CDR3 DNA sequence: TGCGCCAGCAGCTTGGGGTTTTCTAGCACAGATACGCAGTATTTT. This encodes CASSLGFSSTDTQYF.

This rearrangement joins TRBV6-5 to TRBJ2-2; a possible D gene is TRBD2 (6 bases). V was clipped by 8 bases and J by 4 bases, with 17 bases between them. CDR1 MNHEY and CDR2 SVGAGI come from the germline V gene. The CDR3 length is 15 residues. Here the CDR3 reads CASRRKARGTGELFF. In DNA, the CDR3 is TGTGCCAGCCGACGCAAGGCGCGGGGCACCGGGGAGCTGTTTTTT.

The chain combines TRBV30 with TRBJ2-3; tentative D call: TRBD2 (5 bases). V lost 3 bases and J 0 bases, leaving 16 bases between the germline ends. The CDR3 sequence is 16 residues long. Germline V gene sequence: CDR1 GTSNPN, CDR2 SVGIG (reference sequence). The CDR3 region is CAWSSGTIKSTDTQYF. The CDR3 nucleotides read TGTGCCTGGAGCTCGGGAACCATAAAAAGCACAGATACGCAGTATTTT. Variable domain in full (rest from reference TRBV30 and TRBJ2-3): SQTIHQWPATLVQPVGSPLSLECTVEGTSNPNLYWYRQAAGRGLQLLFYSVGIGQISSEVPQNLSASRPQDRQFILSSKKLLLSDSGFYLCAWSSGTIKSTDTQYFGPGTRLTVL.

Here the CDR3 reads CASSVDRNAQYF. In DNA form, the CDR3 reads TGCGCCAGCAGCGTTGACAGGAATGCGCAGTACTTC. The chain uses TRBV5-1 and TRBJ2-7; maybe TRBD1 (6 bases). The V and J ends lost 4 bases and 9 bases respectively, with 14 bases between them. The CDR3 spans 12 residues. The germline V gene encodes CDR1 SGHRS and CDR2 YFSETQ.

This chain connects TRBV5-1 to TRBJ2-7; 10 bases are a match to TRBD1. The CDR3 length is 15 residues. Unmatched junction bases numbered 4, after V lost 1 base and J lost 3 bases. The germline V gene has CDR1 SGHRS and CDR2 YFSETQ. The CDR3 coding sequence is TGCGCCAGCAGCTTGAAGACAGGGGGCTTCTACGAGCAGTACTTC. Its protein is CASSLKTGGFYEQYF.

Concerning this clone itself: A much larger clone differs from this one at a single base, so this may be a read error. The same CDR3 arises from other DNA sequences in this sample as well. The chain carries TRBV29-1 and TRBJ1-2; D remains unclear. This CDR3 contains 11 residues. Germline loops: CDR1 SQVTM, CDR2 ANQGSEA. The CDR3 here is CSAGDNYGYTF. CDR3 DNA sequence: TGCAGCGCGGGAGACAACTATGGCTATACCTTC.

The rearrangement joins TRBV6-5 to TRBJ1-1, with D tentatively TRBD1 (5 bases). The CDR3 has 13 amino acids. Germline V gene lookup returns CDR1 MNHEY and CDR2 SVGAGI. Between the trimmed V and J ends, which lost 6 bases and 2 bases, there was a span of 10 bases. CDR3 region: CASRAGTNTEAFF. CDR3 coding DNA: TGTGCCAGCAGGGCCGGGACCAACACTGAAGCTTTCTTT.

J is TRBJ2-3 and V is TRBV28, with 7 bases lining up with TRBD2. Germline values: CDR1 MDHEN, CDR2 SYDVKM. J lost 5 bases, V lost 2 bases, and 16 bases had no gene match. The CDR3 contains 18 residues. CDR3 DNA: TGTGCCAGCAGTTTAACGGTTTACCGCGGGAGTTCGGAAGATACGCAGTATTTT. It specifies CASSLTVYRGSSEDTQYF.

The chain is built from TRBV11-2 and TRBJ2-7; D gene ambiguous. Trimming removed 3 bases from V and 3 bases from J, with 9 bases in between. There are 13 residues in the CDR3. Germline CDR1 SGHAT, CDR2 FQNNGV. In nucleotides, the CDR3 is TGTGCCAGCAGCTTCGGGCAGGACTACGAGCAGTACTTC. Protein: CASSFGQDYEQYF.

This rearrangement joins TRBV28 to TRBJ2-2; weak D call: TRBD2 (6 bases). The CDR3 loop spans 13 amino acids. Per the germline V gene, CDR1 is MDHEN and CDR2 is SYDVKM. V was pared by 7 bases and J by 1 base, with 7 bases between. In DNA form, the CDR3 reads TGTGCCAGCATGCGGGGGAACACCGGGGAGCTGTTTTTT. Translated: CASMRGNTGELFF.

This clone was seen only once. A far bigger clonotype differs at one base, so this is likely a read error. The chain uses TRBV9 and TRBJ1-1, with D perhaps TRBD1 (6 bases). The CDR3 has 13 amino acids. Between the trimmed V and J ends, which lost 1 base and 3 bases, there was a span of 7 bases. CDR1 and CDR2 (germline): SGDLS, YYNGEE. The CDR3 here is CASSVRGDTEAFF. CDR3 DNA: TGTGCCAGCAGCGTAAGGGGGGACACTGAAGCTTTCTTT.

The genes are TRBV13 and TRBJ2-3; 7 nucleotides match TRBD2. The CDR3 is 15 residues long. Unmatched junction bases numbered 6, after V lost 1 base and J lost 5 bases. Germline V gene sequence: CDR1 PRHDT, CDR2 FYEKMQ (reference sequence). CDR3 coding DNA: TGTGCCAGCAGCTTAGATGGGCGGGAGCTAGATACGCAGTATTTT. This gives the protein CASSLDGRELDTQYF.

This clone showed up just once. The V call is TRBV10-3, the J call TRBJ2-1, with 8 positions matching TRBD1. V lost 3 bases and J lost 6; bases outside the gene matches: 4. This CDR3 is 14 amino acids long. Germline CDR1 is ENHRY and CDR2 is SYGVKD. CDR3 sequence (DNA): TGTGCCATCAGTGATAACAGGGGGTTCAATGAGCAGTTCTTC. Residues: CAISDNRGFNEQFF.

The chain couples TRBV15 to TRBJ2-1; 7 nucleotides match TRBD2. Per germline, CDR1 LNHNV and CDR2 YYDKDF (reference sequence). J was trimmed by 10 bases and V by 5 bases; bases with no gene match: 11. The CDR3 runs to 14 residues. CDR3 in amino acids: CATSPPGSGREQFF. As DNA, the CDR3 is TGTGCCACCAGCCCCCCGGGTTCCGGGAGGGAGCAGTTCTTC.

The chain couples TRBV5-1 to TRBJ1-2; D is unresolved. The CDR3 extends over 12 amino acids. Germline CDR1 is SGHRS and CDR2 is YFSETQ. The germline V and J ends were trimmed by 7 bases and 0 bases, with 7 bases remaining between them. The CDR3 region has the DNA TGCGCCAGCCACGGAACTAACTATGGCTACACCTTC. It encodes CASHGTNYGYTF.

CDR3 sequence: CASLLDRGISGEQYF. In DNA form, the CDR3 reads TGTGCCAGCCTCCTAGACAGGGGCATTAGCGGCGAGCAGTACTTC. The rearrangement links TRBV13 to TRBJ2-7, with 8 bases fitting TRBD1. Germline CDR1 and CDR2: PRHDT and FYEKMQ (reference sequence). V trimming: 8 bases; J trimming: 6 bases; junction bases outside the gene matches: 15. This CDR3 has 15 residues.